This T cell receptor beta chain derives from a study of blood T cells in healthy people across ages. The study's findings and limits: Donor CMV status, an unknown factor, possibly confounded changes in expanded clonotypes. Strong correlation was found linking TCR beta diversity to naive T cell percentage.

Comment on this clonotype: Its antigen is undetermined.

Alongside a J-beta primer mix, a sample-barcoded 5' primer served in a second PCR lasting about 6 to 11 cycles. Paired-end reads containing CDR3 totaled no fewer than 2.5 million for each sample. TCRdb itself ran the 5' RACE reads through MiXCR, one entry per CDR3 protein. The sample includes about 970,000 distinct CDR3 sequences, approximately 50% of them seen just once. This CDR3 spans 16 amino acids. The germline gives CDR1 SGHAT, CDR2 FQNNGV. The sequenced sample consisted of blood. This clonotype was sampled from a woman aged 60-70 years in good health. The chain combines TRBV11-2 with TRBJ2-4, with TRBD1 matching over 11 bases. The assigned J gene may be wrong: the sequence end matches TRBJ2-7 better. CDR3 residues: CASNNGFGTGGDEQYF. The CDR3 DNA sequence: TGTGCCAGCAACAACGGATTCGGGACAGGGGGAGACGAGCAGTACTTC.